One sample yielded the 30 T cell receptor beta chains listed below, sequenced in a study of cytomegalovirus exposure and HLA in healthy donors. This table comes from immunoSEQ multiplex PCR, and its TCRdb copy is limited to in-frame clones, with some not included. The sample holds 110,000 or so clones, approximately 88% seen once. The sequencing sample was made of PBMCs. These receptors were collected from a man younger than 30 in good health and CMV-seronegative.

The chain employs TRBV6-6 and TRBJ1-1; D call uncertain. This CDR3 comprises 14 residues. The germline V and J ends were trimmed by 0 bases and 3 bases, with 8 bases remaining between them. Germline assignment: CDR1 MNHNY and CDR2 SVGAGI (reference sequence). The CDR3 DNA sequence: TGTGCCAGCAGTTACTCGAATCCGGACACTGAAGCTTTCTTT. Encoded protein: CASSYSNPDTEAFF.

V and J are TRBV2 and TRBJ2-7; unclear D gene. This CDR3 has 15 amino acids. Trimming took 1 base from V and 1 from J, leaving 11 bases between them. CDR1 SNHLY and CDR2 FYNNEI come from the germline V gene. CDR3 in amino acids: CASSEEVLLSYEQYF. CDR3 DNA: TGTGCCAGCAGTGAAGAGGTACTATTGTCCTACGAGCAGTACTTC.

The J gene is TRBJ1-1, the V gene TRBV7-2; no clear D. Trimming pared 1 base from V and 2 bases from J, leaving 5 bases between. The CDR3 is made up of 13 amino acids. From germline, CDR1 is SGHTA and CDR2 FQGNSA. CDR3 sequence reads: CASSLGRNTEAFF. CDR3 DNA sequence: TGTGCCAGCAGCTTAGGCAGAAACACTGAAGCTTTCTTT.

The V and J genes are TRBV27 and TRBJ1-1; D call uncertain. The CDR3 covers 13 residues. V was clipped by 4 bases and J by 4 bases, with 10 bases between them. Looked up from germline, CDR1 is MNHEY and CDR2 is SMNVEV (reference sequence). Here the CDR3 reads CASSSRSSTEAFF. CDR3 sequence (DNA): TGTGCCAGCAGTTCCCGGAGCTCCACTGAAGCTTTCTTT.

The chain uses TRBV27 and TRBJ1-2, with 7 nucleotides matching TRBD1. This CDR3 is built from 16 residues. Germline V lookup: CDR1 MNHEY, CDR2 SMNVEV (reference sequence). The trim removed 4 bases at V and 4 bases at J, leaving 12 bases unmatched. CDR3 in amino acids: CASSYTGTALSYGYTF. Written as DNA, the CDR3 is TGTGCCAGCAGTTACACCGGGACAGCCCTCTCCTATGGCTACACCTTC.

The J gene is TRBJ1-5, the V gene TRBV27, with 8 bases fitting TRBD1. The CDR3 contains 17 residues. With 1 base clipped from V and 4 bases from J, the junction kept 9 bases outside the gene matches. Germline V gene lookup returns CDR1 MNHEY and CDR2 SMNVEV (reference sequence). CDR3 DNA sequence: TGTGCCAGCAGTTTATACGGGGGGACAGGAGCGAATCAGCCCCAGCATTTT. Translated: CASSLYGGTGANQPQHF.

The V and J genes are TRBV6-1 and TRBJ2-1; possibly TRBD1 for D (6 bases). V was cut by 4 bases and J by 6 bases, with 16 bases left in between. Germline values: CDR1 MNHNS, CDR2 SASEGT. The CDR3 runs to 15 residues. CDR3 nucleotides: TGTGCCAGCAGTGTGACGCAGGGGTCGGCCAATGAGCAGTTCTTC. This translates into CASSVTQGSANEQFF.

J is TRBJ1-1 and V is TRBV18, with D unclear. This CDR3 is 14 amino acids long. Germline assignment: CDR1 KGHSH and CDR2 LQKENI. V lost 3 bases and J 2 bases, leaving 10 bases between the germline ends. The CDR3 region is CASSPATLNTEAFF. In DNA form, the CDR3 reads TGTGCCAGCTCACCCGCAACACTAAACACTGAAGCTTTCTTT.

This clone was picked up a small number of times. V is TRBV28 and J is TRBJ1-5; 11 bases agree with TRBD1. The CDR3 runs to 12 residues. Looked up from germline, CDR1 is MDHEN and CDR2 is SYDVKM. The V gene end was trimmed by 11 bases and the J gene end by 4 bases; junction bases not matched to a gene: 1. The CDR3 sequence: CAGQGANQPQHF. The CDR3 coding sequence is TGTGCCGGACAGGGGGCGAATCAGCCCCAGCATTTT.

J is TRBJ2-7 and V is TRBV28; TRBD1 agrees at 9 bases. The germline CDR1 and CDR2 sequences are MDHEN and SYDVKM. The trim removed 8 bases at V and 7 bases at J, leaving 9 bases unmatched. The CDR3 is 13 residues long. CDR3 protein: CASERQGEREQYF. CDR3 coding DNA: TGTGCCAGCGAAAGACAGGGGGAAAGGGAGCAGTACTTC.

The rearrangement uses TRBV5-1 and TRBJ1-5; 9 bases are shared with TRBD1. The CDR3 has 17 amino acids. Trimming cost V 0 bases and J 4 bases; bases outside gene matches: 8. Per germline, CDR1 SGHRS and CDR2 YFSETQ. The CDR3 DNA follows: TGCGCCAGCAGCTTGGCTCCGGGACAGGGTTTAAATCAGCCCCAGCATTTT. Protein product: CASSLAPGQGLNQPQHF.

As for this clone: Other DNA sequences of this sample code for an identical CDR3. This chain links TRBV20-1 with TRBJ2-3, with D uncertain. Deletions cut 2 bases from V and 4 bases from J, with 4 bases between. There are 11 residues in the CDR3. The V gene's germline CDR1 is DFQATT and CDR2 SNEGSKA (reference sequence). This chain's CDR3 is CSARLADTQYF. CDR3 DNA sequence: TGCAGTGCTAGACTAGCAGATACGCAGTATTTT.

V is TRBV7-9 and J is TRBJ2-3; 10 bases line up with TRBD1. This CDR3 region has 16 residues. Germline V CDR1 and CDR2: SEHNR, FQNEAQ (reference sequence). Trimming took 7 bases from V and 5 from J; bases not matched to a gene: 12. CDR3 in amino acids: CASKRPGTGVEDTQYF. CDR3 nucleotides: TGTGCCAGCAAACGCCCCGGGACAGGGGTGGAAGATACGCAGTATTTT.

The chain joins TRBV4-3 to TRBJ1-2, with 10 nucleotides matching TRBD1. Germline values: CDR1 LGHNA, CDR2 YSLEER. This CDR3 is 17 amino acids long. J lost 7 bases, V lost 1 base, and 12 bases had no gene match. CDR3 coding DNA: TGCGCCAGCAGCCAAGCCGCAACCGGGACAGGGGTACGTGGCTACACCTTC. Translation gives CASSQAATGTGVRGYTF.

This clone was detected only a few times. This chain joins TRBV5-5 and TRBJ2-7; TRBD1 aligns across 10 bases. Germline CDR1 SGHKS, CDR2 YYEKEE (reference sequence). V lost 7 bases and J lost 3; bases outside the gene matches: 1. The CDR3 totals 12 residues. This chain's CDR3 is CASGQGGYEQYF. The CDR3 coding sequence is TGTGCCAGCGGACAGGGGGGCTACGAGCAGTACTTC.

This chain joins TRBV6-6 and TRBJ1-1; possible D gene TRBD1, 5 bases. V was cut by 5 bases and J by 1 base, with 8 bases left in between. The CDR3 loop spans 13 amino acids. Germline V lookup: CDR1 MNHNY, CDR2 SVGAGI (reference sequence). CDR3 region: CASSLQENTEAFF. CDR3 in DNA: TGTGCCAGCAGTCTACAGGAGAACACTGAAGCTTTCTTT.

The CDR3 nucleotides are TGTGCCAGCAGTTTAACCGGGGCGAACACCGGGGAGCTGTTTTTT. This sequence encodes CASSLTGANTGELFF. The chain is built from TRBV28 and TRBJ2-2; D may be TRBD2 (5 bases). There are 15 residues in the CDR3. V lost 2 bases and J lost 0, with 7 bases in between. CDR1 is MDHEN and CDR2 is SYDVKM in the germline V gene.

This chain uses TRBV7-2 with TRBJ2-1; D perhaps matches TRBD2 (6 bases). There are 15 residues in the CDR3. V was trimmed by 5 bases and J by 6 bases, leaving 17 bases between them. CDR1 and CDR2 from the germline V gene are SGHTA and FQGNSA. DNA for the CDR3: TGTGCCAGCAGCGACCGAATCGGGAGATCCAATGAGCAGTTCTTC. Translating it yields CASSDRIGRSNEQFF.

The chain joins TRBV6-6 to TRBJ1-3; 9 bases agree with TRBD1. Germline CDR1 and CDR2: MNHNY and SVGAGI (reference sequence). The CDR3 consists of 16 residues. The V segment lost 4 bases and the J segment 3 bases; nucleotides outside the gene matches: 7. CDR3 amino acids: CASSSDRGGDGNTIYF. CDR3 DNA sequence: TGTGCCAGCAGTTCCGACAGGGGGGGAGATGGAAACACCATATATTTT.

This sequence joins TRBV5-4 and TRBJ2-1; 8 bases agree with TRBD2. With V trimmed by 5 bases and J by 3 bases, 7 bases remained unmatched. This CDR3 is 15 amino acids long. Germline assignment: CDR1 SGHNT and CDR2 YYREEE (reference sequence). The CDR3 coding sequence is TGTGCCAGCAGAGACCTAGCGGGTGGCTACAATGAGCAGTTCTTC. Translation: CASRDLAGGYNEQFF.

CDR3 amino acids: CASSAEGQQFF. CDR3 in DNA: TGTGCCAGCAGCGCGGAGGGGCAGCAGTTCTTC. The rearrangement links TRBV5-4 to TRBJ2-1; a weak D match, TRBD2 (6 bases). Germline values: CDR1 SGHNT, CDR2 YYREEE (reference sequence). This CDR3 has 11 amino acids. V was trimmed by 4 bases and J by 11 bases, leaving 10 bases between them.

This clone was observed once. This chain links TRBV27 with TRBJ2-1, with 8 bases fitting TRBD2. Germline assignment: CDR1 MNHEY and CDR2 SMNVEV (reference sequence). There are 11 residues in the CDR3. Unmatched junction bases numbered 5, after V lost 7 bases and J lost 12 bases. The CDR3 DNA reads TGTGCCAGCAAAAGCGGGAGTTCGCAGTTCTTC. Protein: CASKSGSSQFF.

V usage is TRBV19 and J usage is TRBJ2-1; 9 nucleotides align to TRBD1. Germline values: CDR1 LNHDA, CDR2 SQIVND (reference sequence). J lost 3 bases, V lost 9 bases, and 12 bases had no gene match. The length of the CDR3 is 16 residues. CDR3 coding DNA: TGTGCCAGCCGGGACAGGGAGGCGATCATCTACAATGAGCAGTTCTTC. This translates into CASRDREAIIYNEQFF.

This clone was seen a single time. V and J are TRBV9 and TRBJ2-7; 7 bases match TRBD1. The CDR3 consists of 15 residues. Germline V CDR1 and CDR2: SGDLS, YYNGEE. The J segment lost 2 bases and the V segment lost 0 bases, leaving 5 bases of the junction unmatched. Here the CDR3 DNA reads TGTGCCAGCAGCGTAGGTGGGACAGCAACCTACGAGCAGTACTTC. The encoded protein is CASSVGGTATYEQYF.

The chain employs TRBV7-8 and TRBJ2-1; 7 positions match TRBD1. The CDR3 contains 16 residues. Germline values: CDR1 SGHVS, CDR2 FQNEAQ. Germline trimming cut 9 bases from V and 8 bases from J; bases unmatched to any gene: 19. Here the CDR3 reads CASTRGGQTNPHEQFF. The CDR3 nucleotides are TGTGCCAGTACCCGAGGGGGCCAAACAAACCCGCATGAGCAGTTCTTC. The full variable domain, rest sourced from reference TRBV7-8 and TRBJ2-1, is GAGVSQSPRYKVAKRGQDVALRCDPISGHVSLFWYQQALGQGPEFLTYFQNEAQLDKSGLPSDRFFAERPEGSVSTLKIQRTQQEDSAVYLCASTRGGQTNPHEQFFGPGTRLTVL.

This chain connects TRBV30 to TRBJ2-5; 12 nucleotides match TRBD2. Germline lookup yields CDR1 GTSNPN and CDR2 SVGIG (reference sequence). CDR3 length equals 15 residues. V lost 0 bases, J lost 5 bases, and 4 bases stayed unmatched. Written as DNA, the CDR3 is TGTGCCTGGAGTGTACTAGCGGGGGGTTATGAGACCCAGTACTTC. Residues: CAWSVLAGGYETQYF.

The chain links TRBV6-1 to TRBJ1-1; D is unclear. The V end lost 3 bases, the J end lost 4 bases, and 6 bases lay between the germline ends. This CDR3 is built from 12 residues. Germline V lookup: CDR1 MNHNS, CDR2 SASEGT. The CDR3 is CASSDRPTEAFF. DNA of the CDR3: TGTGCCAGCAGTGACAGGCCCACTGAAGCTTTCTTT.

This chain connects TRBV4-2 to TRBJ1-1; TRBD1 is a possible D gene (5 bases). In germline, CDR1 is LGHNA, CDR2 YNFKEQ. The CDR3 length is 18 residues. V dropped 2 bases and J dropped 1 base, with 20 bases sitting between them. For the CDR3, the DNA is TGTGCCAGCAGCCAACAAGGGGAGGACGGGACGAAGAACACTGAAGCTTTCTTT. Translating it yields CASSQQGEDGTKNTEAFF.

The V and J genes are TRBV29-1 and TRBJ1-1; D might be TRBD1 (6 bases). The CDR3 extends over 14 amino acids. The V gene lost 6 bases and the J gene lost 4 bases, with 18 bases spanning the gap. Germline V gene data show CDR1 as SQVTM and CDR2 as ANQGSEA. The CDR3 protein is CSVTNRDVSTEAFF. DNA for the CDR3: TGCAGCGTCACTAACAGGGATGTAAGCACTGAAGCTTTCTTT.

The chain joins TRBV27 to TRBJ2-1; 10 bases line up with TRBD2. Germline lookup yields CDR1 MNHEY and CDR2 SMNVEV (reference sequence). Trimming at V came to 6 bases and at J to 9 bases, leaving 20 bases not matched to a gene. The CDR3 length is 18 residues. The CDR3 DNA reads as TGTGCCAGCAGCAATCCTCTAATTTTAGCGGGAGGAAGGCCTGAGCAGTTCTTC. Protein: CASSNPLILAGGRPEQFF.